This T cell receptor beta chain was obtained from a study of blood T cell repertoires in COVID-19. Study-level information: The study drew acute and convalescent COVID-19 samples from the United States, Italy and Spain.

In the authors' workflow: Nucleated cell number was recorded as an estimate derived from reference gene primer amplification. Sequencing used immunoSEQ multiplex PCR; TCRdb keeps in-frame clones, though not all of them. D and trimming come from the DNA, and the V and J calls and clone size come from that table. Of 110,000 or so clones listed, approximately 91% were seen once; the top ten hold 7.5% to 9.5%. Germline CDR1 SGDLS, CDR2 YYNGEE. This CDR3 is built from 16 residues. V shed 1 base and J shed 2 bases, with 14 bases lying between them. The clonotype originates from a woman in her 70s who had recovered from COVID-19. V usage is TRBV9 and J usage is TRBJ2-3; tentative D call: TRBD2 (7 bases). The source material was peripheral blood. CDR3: CASSVRGGDLTDTQYF. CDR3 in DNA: TGTGCCAGCAGCGTAAGAGGGGGGGACCTCACAGATACGCAGTATTTT.